This TCR beta chain was captured in a study of cytomegalovirus exposure and HLA in healthy donors. It was with 60 Vbeta and 13 Jbeta primers that the PCR ran. Authors' processing steps: It was a later analysis that counted some 80 million unique TCR beta chains, of which roughly 11 million were shared. This table comes from immunoSEQ multiplex PCR, and its TCRdb copy is limited to in-frame clones, with some not included. The V and J calls and clone size were taken over from that table, and D and trimming were inferred from the DNA. The sample has around 50,000 clones, roughly 75% seen once. Material for sequencing was PBMCs. The TCR sequence derives from a man aged 30 to 45 in good health and CMV-seropositive.

In DNA form, the CDR3 reads TGTGCCAGCAGCTTAGCGGGACAAACCTACGAGCAGTACTTC. Its protein is CASSLAGQTYEQYF. V is TRBV7-2 and J is TRBJ2-7; maybe TRBD1 (6 bases). The CDR3 loop spans 14 amino acids. V was shortened by 0 bases and J by 2 bases, with 8 bases between the two germline ends. CDR1 and CDR2 (germline): SGHTA, FQGNSA.